This record looks at one T cell receptor beta chain sequence and its context. This entry is derived from a study of blood T cell repertoires in COVID-19. Background on the study: Acute and convalescent COVID-19 specimens originated in the United States, Italy and Spain. PBMCs, B-cell-depleted T cells, or T cells provided the cDNA or gDNA that made up the material.

Original methodology: Amplification with reference gene primers provided the estimates of nucleated cell counts. Produced via immunoSEQ multiplex PCR; TCRdb's table is partial and in-frame only. V and J calls and clone size are those listed in that table; D and trimming were worked out from the DNA. The sample shows about 250,000 clones, 89% of them seen only once. The specimen sequenced was peripheral blood. The receptor comes from a woman between 40 and 50 years old who had recovered from COVID-19.

As DNA, the CDR3 is TGTGCCAGCAGCCTTGCGGGCACTTCCTACAATGAGCAGTTCTTC. Its translation: CASSLAGTSYNEQFF. The genes are TRBV14 and TRBJ2-1, with D possibly TRBD2 on 5 matching bases. The ends were cut back, 4 bases at V and 1 base at J, with 11 bases in the middle. Germline V lookup: CDR1 SGHDN, CDR2 FVKESK. There are 15 residues in the CDR3.